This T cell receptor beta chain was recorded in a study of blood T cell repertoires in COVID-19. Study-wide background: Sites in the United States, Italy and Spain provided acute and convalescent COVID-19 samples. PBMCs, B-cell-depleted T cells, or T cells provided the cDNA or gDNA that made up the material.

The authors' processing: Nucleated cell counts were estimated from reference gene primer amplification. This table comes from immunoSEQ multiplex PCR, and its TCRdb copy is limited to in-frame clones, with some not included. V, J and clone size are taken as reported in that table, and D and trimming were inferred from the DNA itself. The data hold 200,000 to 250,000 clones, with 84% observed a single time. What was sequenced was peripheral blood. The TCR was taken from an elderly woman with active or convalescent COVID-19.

The CDR3 DNA reads as TGCGCCAGCAGCTCGACTAGCGGGGGGTTAGAGACCCAGTACTTC. Translating it yields CASSSTSGGLETQYF. The genes are TRBV5-1 and TRBJ2-5; 13 bases match TRBD2. Germline CDR1 SGHRS, CDR2 YFSETQ. The CDR3 is 15 amino acids. V shed 3 bases and J 4 bases; nucleotides not matched to a gene: 3.